A single sample is the source of the 27 T cell receptor beta chains below, sequenced in a study of CXCR3-negative and CXCR3-positive naive CD8 T cells (dated by TCRdb to the late 2010s). Reads for this sample came from a NextSeq 550. The Human TCR Profiling Kit (MiLaboratory) was used to prepare UMI-labeled 5' RACE TRB cDNA libraries. Each entry corresponds to one CDR3 protein sequence from reads that TCRdb reprocessed, and DNA is not given. The table held for this sample gives tens of thousands of distinct CDR3 sequences. The ten largest clones add up to roughly 1.1% of the sample. Specimen: naive CXCR3- CD8+ T cells from blood. This specimen's cell subset or site label, interpreted: CD45RO-CCR7+CD27+CD95- naive CD8+ T cells lacking CXCR3 (TNR3-). These receptor sequences come from a human donor in good health. Some clones in this sample may be carry-over from other donors' samples.

The chain uses TRBV6-5 and TRBJ1-2. This CDR3 has 14 residues. Germline V gives CDR1 MNHEY, CDR2 SVGAGI. CDR3 sequence: CASNPSEGNYGYTF.

CDR3 region: CSARDPRRSYNEQFF. The chain combines TRBV20-1 with TRBJ2-1. Germline V gene sequence: CDR1 DFQATT, CDR2 SNEGSKA (reference sequence). The CDR3 has 15 amino acids.

V and J are TRBV5-6 and TRBJ1-1. The CDR3 is made up of 11 amino acids. The V gene's germline CDR1 is SGHDT and CDR2 YYEEEE. Here the CDR3 reads CASSYITEAFF. Looking up the rest from reference TRBV5-6 and TRBJ1-1 gives the full variable domain: DAGVTQSPTHLIKTRGQQVTLRCSPKSGHDTVSWYQQALGQGPQFIFQYYEEEERQRGNFPDRFSGHQFPNYSSELNVNALLLGDSALYLCASSYITEAFFGQGTRLTVV.

The V gene is TRBV6-5, the J gene TRBJ1-1. This CDR3 is built from 14 residues. Germline V lookup: CDR1 MNHEY, CDR2 SVGAGI. The CDR3 loop reads CASTHRGGNTEAFF.

This chain uses TRBV9 with TRBJ2-2. The germline CDR1 and CDR2 sequences are SGDLS and YYNGEE. This CDR3 spans 16 amino acids. CDR3 region: CASSSRGGADTGELFF. Together with reference TRBV9 and TRBJ2-2, the CDR3 gives the full variable domain: DSGVTQTPKHLITATGQRVTLRCSPRSGDLSVYWYQQSLDQGLQFLIQYYNGEERAKGNILERFSAQQFPDLHSELNLSSLELGDSALYFCASSSRGGADTGELFFGEGSRLTVL.

The V gene is TRBV28, the J gene TRBJ2-4; with no DNA, the TCRdb D assignment of TRBD1 cannot be verified. Per germline, CDR1 MDHEN and CDR2 SYDVKM. The CDR3 has 14 residues. This CDR3 reads CASSSLPAEDIQYF.

The chain uses TRBV5-1 and TRBJ2-7. The CDR3 runs to 15 residues. Germline lookup yields CDR1 SGHRS and CDR2 YFSETQ. This chain's CDR3 is CASSSGLATPYEQYF.

V and J are TRBV20-1 and TRBJ2-1; TCRdb names TRBD1, which stays unverified in the absence of DNA. The CDR3 runs 12 residues. Germline V gives CDR1 DFQATT, CDR2 SNEGSKA (reference sequence). This CDR3 reads CSARRGYNEQFF.

This chain links TRBV9 with TRBJ1-3; the TRBD1 assignment by TCRdb is unverifiable without DNA. The germline CDR1 and CDR2 sequences are SGDLS and YYNGEE. This CDR3 has 12 residues. The CDR3 here is CASSVDEGTIYF. The complete variable domain, with remaining parts taken from reference TRBV9 and TRBJ1-3, reads DSGVTQTPKHLITATGQRVTLRCSPRSGDLSVYWYQQSLDQGLQFLIQYYNGEERAKGNILERFSAQQFPDLHSELNLSSLELGDSALYFCASSVDEGTIYFGEGSWLTVV.

The chain recombines TRBV27 with TRBJ1-1; TCRdb lists TRBD1, though no DNA is available to test this call. The CDR3 contains 14 residues. Germline V gene lookup returns CDR1 MNHEY and CDR2 SMNVEV (reference sequence). CDR3 sequence: CASSLDRGATEAFF.

The chain is built from TRBV20-1 and TRBJ1-2. Germline V gene lookup returns CDR1 DFQATT and CDR2 SNEGSKA (reference sequence). There are 14 residues in the CDR3. The CDR3 is CSARVTRTPYGYTF.

The chain combines TRBV7-9 with TRBJ2-5; without DNA, the TCRdb call of TRBD2 cannot be checked. This CDR3 spans 15 amino acids. Germline CDR1 reads SEHNR; CDR2 reads FQNEAQ (reference sequence). This chain's CDR3 is CASSPRSAGGETKYF.

The rearrangement uses TRBV2 and TRBJ2-1; TCRdb lists TRBD2, though no DNA is available to test this call. Germline assignment: CDR1 SNHLY and CDR2 FYNNEI. There are 16 residues in the CDR3. This chain's CDR3 is CASSEAAGPNYNEQFF.

The chain recombines TRBV9 with TRBJ2-7; TCRdb designates TRBD1, a call that cannot be tested without DNA. Germline V gene data show CDR1 as SGDLS and CDR2 as YYNGEE. The CDR3 spans 16 residues. CDR3: CASSLIDRTFHYEQYF.

V gene TRBV7-2 combines with J gene TRBJ2-7; the TCRdb call, TRBD2, lacks DNA for checking. In germline, CDR1 is SGHTA, CDR2 FQGNSA. This CDR3 is built from 14 residues. CDR3 loop: CASSPSGGGYEQYF.

The rearrangement uses TRBV7-2 and TRBJ2-3; the TCRdb call, TRBD1, lacks DNA for checking. Germline loops: CDR1 SGHTA, CDR2 FQGNSA. The CDR3 covers 16 residues. The CDR3 loop reads CASSSSAGATTDTQYF.

The CDR3 loop reads CASSYSGTGNTEAFF. The chain uses TRBV6-5 and TRBJ1-1; TCRdb's D call of TRBD1 is untestable without DNA. Germline V gene data show CDR1 as MNHEY and CDR2 as SVGAGI. This CDR3 is built from 15 residues.

The gene calls are TRBV7-2 and TRBJ2-7; TCRdb names TRBD1, which stays unverified in the absence of DNA. The CDR3 has 13 amino acids. Per germline, CDR1 SGHTA and CDR2 FQGNSA. CDR3 protein: CASSLSRDYEQYF.

The chain joins TRBV12-3 or TRBV12-4 to TRBJ2-5. The CDR3 is 14 amino acids. The CDR3 spells CASSPLGTQETQYF.

This chain uses TRBV29-1 with TRBJ2-7. Germline V gene data show CDR1 as SQVTM and CDR2 as ANQGSEA. The CDR3 runs 12 residues. The CDR3 loop reads CSVVGPKGEQYF.

The chain couples TRBV20-1 to TRBJ2-2; the TCRdb call, TRBD1, lacks DNA for checking. CDR1 and CDR2 (germline): DFQATT, SNEGSKA (reference sequence). CDR3 length: 14 residues. CDR3 residues: CSARDRVDTGELFF.

CDR3 sequence: CSGGDNGGYTF. The J gene is TRBJ1-2, the V gene TRBV29-1; with no DNA, the TCRdb D assignment of TRBD1 cannot be verified. Germline loops: CDR1 SQVTM, CDR2 ANQGSEA. The CDR3 spans 11 residues.

V is TRBV3-1 and J is TRBJ2-7. This CDR3 spans 14 amino acids. Germline CDR1 LGHDT, CDR2 YNNKEL (reference sequence). CDR3 loop: CASSQDSRVYEQYF.

The CDR3 sequence: CASSIRKEPGELFF. J is TRBJ2-2 and V is TRBV6-5. Germline CDR1 is MNHEY and CDR2 is SVGAGI. The CDR3 runs 14 residues.

The chain employs TRBV27 and TRBJ1-5. CDR3 length equals 13 residues. Germline CDR1 and CDR2: MNHEY and SMNVEV (reference sequence). The CDR3 sequence: CASRPLGRQPQHF.

The CDR3 region is CASSGLAGASGEQYF. The chain links TRBV6-2 or TRBV6-3 to TRBJ2-7; the TRBD2 assignment by TCRdb is unverifiable without DNA. The CDR3 is 15 amino acids. CDR1 and CDR2 (germline): MNHEY, SVGEGT.

This sequence joins TRBV12-3 or TRBV12-4 and TRBJ2-3. The CDR3 totals 15 residues. This chain's CDR3 is CASSFEGLDTDTQYF.